Below are 14 T cell receptor beta chains sequenced from a single sample in a study of blood T cell repertoires in COVID-19. TCRdb's copy holds only in-frame clones and misses some; the assay was immunoSEQ multiplex PCR. This table holds 80,000 to 100,000 clones, approximately 86% found once. Sequenced: peripheral blood. The receptors come from a woman older than 75 with acute or convalescent COVID-19.

The CDR3 protein is CASSLWQVGEAFF. The CDR3 DNA reads TGTGCCAGCAGCTTATGGCAGGTCGGTGAAGCTTTCTTT. V gene TRBV5-6 combines with J gene TRBJ1-1, with no clear D. The CDR3 consists of 13 residues. V was clipped by 2 bases and J by 7 bases, with 12 bases between them. Germline V lookup: CDR1 SGHDT, CDR2 YYEEEE.

The V gene is TRBV7-2, the J gene TRBJ2-1, with D unresolved. Germline CDR1 is SGHTA and CDR2 is FQGNSA. V was cut by 3 bases and J by 3 bases, with 12 bases left in between. The CDR3 extends over 15 amino acids. The CDR3 reads CASSLGSSFYNEQFF. CDR3 bases: TGTGCCAGCAGCTTGGGCTCCTCGTTCTACAATGAGCAGTTCTTC.

The genes are TRBV7-8 and TRBJ2-1; 7 nucleotides agree with TRBD2. Trimming at V came to 0 bases and at J to 5 bases, leaving 10 bases not matched to a gene. CDR1 and CDR2 (germline): SGHVS, FQNEAQ. The CDR3 has 17 amino acids. The CDR3 here is CASSLADWRGTHNEQFF. CDR3 in DNA: TGTGCCAGCAGCTTAGCTGATTGGCGGGGGACCCACAATGAGCAGTTCTTC.

V gene TRBV27 combines with J gene TRBJ2-2, with 9 bases aligning to TRBD2. The germline CDR1 and CDR2 sequences are MNHEY and SMNVEV (reference sequence). J lost 6 bases, V lost 5 bases, and 10 bases had no gene match. CDR3 length equals 16 residues. As DNA, the CDR3 is TGTGCCAGCAGTCTAGCGGGGACGTATAAGTCCGGGGAGCTGTTTTTT. Its protein product is CASSLAGTYKSGELFF.

The rearrangement uses TRBV4-1 and TRBJ2-2; D may be TRBD2 (7 bases). Germline V CDR1 and CDR2: MGHRA, YSYEKL. Trimming took off 1 base at V and 3 bases at J, with 18 bases between the two ends. This CDR3 contains 18 residues. Here the CDR3 reads CASSQVLGGLMDTGELFF. As DNA, the CDR3 is TGCGCCAGCAGCCAAGTTCTGGGGGGGCTTATGGACACCGGGGAGCTGTTTTTT.

The chain joins TRBV9 to TRBJ1-5; D may be TRBD1 (5 bases). Germline V gene sequence: CDR1 SGDLS, CDR2 YYNGEE. This CDR3 contains 13 residues. V was clipped by 4 bases and J by 6 bases, with 11 bases between them. The CDR3 DNA sequence: TGTGCCAGCAGCCCCTTCGGGGGTCAGCCCCAGCATTTT. This codes for CASSPFGGQPQHF.

V gene TRBV20-1 combines with J gene TRBJ1-1; 10 bases fit TRBD1. The CDR3 spans 11 residues. The germline CDR1 and CDR2 sequences are DFQATT and SNEGSKA (reference sequence). With V trimmed by 6 bases and J by 10 bases, 5 bases remained unmatched. CDR3 loop: CSARTGGLAFF. The CDR3 DNA sequence: TGCAGTGCCCGGACAGGGGGGTTAGCTTTCTTT.

The chain carries TRBV7-9 and TRBJ1-1; D is possibly TRBD1 (5 bases). CDR1 and CDR2 (germline): SEHNR, FQNEAQ (reference sequence). The CDR3 sequence is 15 residues long. Deletions cut 1 base from V and 5 bases from J, with 14 bases between. DNA for the CDR3: TGTGCCAGCAGCTTAGAGCTCGGGGGTGAGACTGAAGCTTTCTTT. Translating it yields CASSLELGGETEAFF.

The CDR3, as DNA: TGTGCCAGCAGCCGGGGACAGGGGCCCGGGGAGCTGTTTTTT. It translates to CASSRGQGPGELFF. The rearrangement links TRBV3-1 (or the pseudogene TRBV3-2) to TRBJ2-2, with 10 bases matching TRBD1. Per germline, CDR1 LGHDT and CDR2 YNNKEL (reference sequence). The CDR3 extends over 14 amino acids. V was clipped by 4 bases and J by 6 bases; unmatched bases: 2.

The chain carries TRBV6-5 and TRBJ1-6, with D perhaps matching TRBD1 (6 bases). Trimming removed 5 bases at V and 7 bases at J, with 9 bases between. CDR3 length: 13 residues. CDR1 MNHEY and CDR2 SVGAGI come from the germline V gene. The CDR3, as DNA: TGTGCCAGCAGTAGACAGGAAAATTCACCCCTCCACTTT. Protein product: CASSRQENSPLHF.

For the CDR3, the DNA is TGTGCCAGCAGCGTAGATGCGACACCCGGGGAGCTGTTTTTT. Residues: CASSVDATPGELFF. The chain is built from TRBV9 and TRBJ2-2; D not certain. V gave up 0 bases and J gave up 6 bases, with 9 bases separating them. This CDR3 is built from 14 residues. Germline-derived CDR1 and CDR2 are SGDLS and YYNGEE.

The V call is TRBV7-9, the J call TRBJ1-5; weak D call: TRBD1 (5 bases). From germline, CDR1 is SEHNR and CDR2 FQNEAQ (reference sequence). V was pared by 2 bases and J by 8 bases, with 16 bases between. This CDR3 contains 15 residues. CDR3 nucleotides: TGTGCCAGCAGCTTAAATCAGGGCCCGGGAGAGCCCCAGCATTTT. It yields the protein CASSLNQGPGEPQHF.

This chain connects TRBV3-1 (or the pseudogene TRBV3-2) to TRBJ1-4, with D uncertain. Per the germline V gene, CDR1 is LGHDT and CDR2 is YNNKEL (reference sequence). CDR3 length: 14 amino acids. With 2 bases removed from V and 5 bases from J, the gap between germline ends came to 9 bases. Here the CDR3 reads CASSQLAVNEKLFF. Here the CDR3 DNA reads TGTGCCAGCAGCCAACTGGCAGTGAATGAAAAACTGTTTTTT.

The chain links TRBV19 to TRBJ1-6, with a tentative D call TRBD1 (5 bases). The CDR3 has 15 residues. V was shortened by 7 bases and J by 7 bases, with 17 bases between the two germline ends. Germline CDR1 is LNHDA and CDR2 is SQIVND (reference sequence). CDR3 loop: CASTEAGRLNSPLHF. In nucleotides, the CDR3 is TGTGCCAGTACTGAGGCGGGGCGGCTCAATTCACCCCTCCACTTT.